A selection of T cell receptor beta chains follows, all from one sample in a study of somatic mutations in cytotoxic T cells in rheumatoid arthritis. TCRdb's table, derived via immunoSEQ multiplex PCR, lists solely in-frame clones and lacks some. The table lists some 16,000 clones, roughly 80% of them singletons. The sequenced sample consisted of CD8+ T cells sorted from blood. The receptors originated from an adult with rheumatoid arthritis. The CDR3 runs from the conserved cysteine through the conserved F or W. D genes are given only for firm matches. Some rows have no size entry. The others give once, few or many, or a class for an expanded clone.

D,V,J,length,size,CDR3,DNA
NA,TRBV10-3,TRBJ2-5,16,NA,CAISGLGSGVGETQYF,TGTGCCATCAGTGGCCTGGGTTCAGGGGTTGGAGAGACCCAGTACTTC
NA,TRBV7-8,TRBJ2-2,16,NA,CASSRGALDRIGELFF,TGTGCCAGCAGTCGGGGAGCCCTGGACCGAATCGGGGAGCTGTTTTTT
NA,TRBV6-5,TRBJ2-1,13,NA,CASSSDPGNEQFF,TGTGCCAGCAGTTCGGACCCCGGGAATGAGCAGTTCTTC
NA,TRBV5-1,TRBJ1-6,13,few,CASSDGSSQPLHF,TGCGCCAGCAGCGATGGGTCTTCGCAACCCCTCCACTTT
NA,TRBV9,TRBJ1-6,12,NA,CASNSGGSPLHF,TGTGCCAGCAACTCCGGAGGTTCACCCCTCCACTTT
NA,TRBV7-9,TRBJ1-4,14,NA,CASSLRGGNEKLFF,TGTGCCAGCAGCTTACGGGGGGGTAATGAAAAACTGTTTTTT
TRBD2,TRBV11-2,TRBJ2-7,19,NA,CASSYISGFHGLAGYEQYF,TGTGCCAGCAGCTACATATCGGGGTTTCATGGACTAGCGGGCTACGAGCAGTACTTC
NA,TRBV9,TRBJ2-5,15,few,CASSVARGLGETQYF,TGTGCCAGCAGCGTAGCCCGGGGGCTGGGAGAGACCCAGTACTTC
TRBD2,TRBV4-2,TRBJ2-5,17,NA,CASSQVGASGDLETQYF,TGTGCCAGCAGCCAAGTAGGGGCTAGCGGGGACTTGGAGACCCAGTACTTC
TRBD1,TRBV28,TRBJ1-6,19,NA,CASSLPGQGKRSYNSPLHF,TGTGCCAGCAGTTTACCCGGACAGGGAAAGAGGTCCTATAATTCACCCCTCCACTTT
NA,TRBV9,TRBJ1-5,13,few,CASSYEGNQPQHF,TGTGCCAGCTCATACGAGGGTAATCAGCCCCAGCATTTT
NA,TRBV5-1,TRBJ2-7,12,NA,CASSLVAYEQYF,TGCGCCAGCAGCTTGGTGGCCTACGAGCAGTACTTC
TRBD1,TRBV6-4,TRBJ1-5,14,NA,CASSPGQGGEPQHF,TGTGCCAGCAGCCCGGGACAGGGGGGAGAGCCCCAGCATTTT
NA,TRBV28,TRBJ2-4,15,once,CASSSQVVAKNIQYF,TGTGCCAGCAGTTCACAGGTTGTAGCCAAAAACATTCAGTACTTC
NA,TRBV7-9,TRBJ2-7,13,NA,CASSLVGGYEQYF,TGTGCCAGCAGCTTAGTCGGGGGTTACGAGCAGTACTTC
TRBD2,TRBV4-2,TRBJ2-1,18,NA,CASSPRGSGVFSYNEQFF,TGTGCCAGCAGCCCCCGAGGGAGCGGGGTTTTTTCCTACAATGAGCAGTTCTTC
TRBD1,TRBV19,TRBJ2-1,17,NA,CASSDARTGGSYNEQFF,TGTGCCAGTAGCGATGCCCGGACAGGGGGCTCCTACAATGAGCAGTTCTTC
NA,TRBV6-5,TRBJ1-1,13,NA,CASNQGVNTEAFF,TGTGCCAGCAACCAAGGGGTGAACACTGAAGCTTTCTTT
TRBD1,TRBV28,TRBJ1-1,13,NA,CASSIGQGRAAFF,TGTGCCAGCAGCATAGGACAGGGTCGAGCGGCTTTCTTT
TRBD2,TRBV7-9,TRBJ2-7,13,NA,CASKGGSFYEQYF,TGTGCCAGCAAGGGCGGGAGCTTCTACGAGCAGTACTTC
NA,TRBV27,TRBJ2-7,13,once,CASSFRLSPEQYF,TGTGCCAGCAGTTTTCGGCTATCCCCCGAGCAGTACTTC
TRBD1,TRBV27,TRBJ2-5,16,NA,CASSSRRDRERETQYF,TGTGCCAGCAGTTCGCGCCGGGACAGGGAACGAGAGACCCAGTACTTC
NA,TRBV7-6,TRBJ2-7,12,NA,CASSLLLNEQYF,TGTGCCAGCAGCTTATTACTGAACGAGCAGTACTTC
TRBD1,TRBV29-1,TRBJ2-2,14,NA,CSVVGTENTGELFF,TGCAGCGTTGTCGGGACAGAGAACACCGGGGAGCTGTTTTTT
TRBD1,TRBV4-1,TRBJ1-5,15,NA,CASSRGQGEGQPQHF,TGCGCCAGCAGCCGTGGACAGGGGGAGGGTCAGCCCCAGCATTTT
TRBD2,TRBV6-1,TRBJ2-1,15,NA,CASSEFSGGVNEQFF,TGTGCCAGCAGTGAATTTAGCGGGGGGGTAAATGAGCAGTTCTTC
NA,TRBV9,TRBJ2-3,15,once,CASSPGDSNTDTQYF,TGTGCCAGCAGCCCCGGTGACTCCAACACAGATACGCAGTATTTT
NA,TRBV10-3,TRBJ2-5,14,NA,CAISGVGDVETQYF,TGTGCCATCAGTGGGGTAGGAGATGTGGAGACCCAGTACTTC
NA,TRBV4-1,TRBJ1-2,14,NA,CASSQESPNYGYTF,TGCGCCAGCAGCCAAGAGAGTCCTAACTATGGCTACACCTTC
TRBD1,TRBV2,TRBJ2-1,12,NA,CASRDREDEQFF,TGTGCCAGCAGGGACAGGGAAGATGAGCAGTTCTTC